This T cell receptor beta chain was sequenced for a study of PD-L1 blockade in urothelial cancer. Time point given: pretreatment peripheral blood. The count of this clone is one. V lost 5 bases, J lost 3 bases, and 9 bases stayed unmatched. The germline gives CDR1 GTSNPN, CDR2 SVGIG (reference sequence). CDR3 length equals 15 residues. Added to each PCR by spiking were synthetic TCR analog templates. Only in-frame clones appear in the TCRdb table, and some are missing; sequencing was by immunoSEQ multiplex PCR. The data hold 90,000 or so clones, with 90% observed a single time. This chain links TRBV30 with TRBJ2-2; 7 bases are shared with TRBD2. The source material was PBMCs, sampled around atezolizumab (anti-PD-L1) treatment. This TCR derives from a man in his sixties with urothelial cancer. The CDR3 region has the DNA TGTGCCTGGTCATCGGGGGGTACGGACACCGGGGAGCTGTTTTTT. This sequence encodes CAWSSGGTDTGELFF.